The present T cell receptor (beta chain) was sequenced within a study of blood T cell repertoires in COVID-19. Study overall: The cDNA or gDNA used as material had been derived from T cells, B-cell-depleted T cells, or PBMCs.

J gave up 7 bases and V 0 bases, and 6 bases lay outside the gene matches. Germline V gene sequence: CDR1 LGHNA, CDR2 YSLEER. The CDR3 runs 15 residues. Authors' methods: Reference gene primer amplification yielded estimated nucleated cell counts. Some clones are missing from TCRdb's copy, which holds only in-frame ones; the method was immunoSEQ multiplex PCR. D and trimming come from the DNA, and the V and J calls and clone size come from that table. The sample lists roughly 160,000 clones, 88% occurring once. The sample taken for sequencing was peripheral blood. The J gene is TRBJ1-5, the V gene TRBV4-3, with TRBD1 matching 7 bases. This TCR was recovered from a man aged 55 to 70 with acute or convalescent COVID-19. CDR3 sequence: CASSQDRTGLQPQHF. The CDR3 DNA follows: TGCGCCAGCAGCCAAGATAGGACAGGCTTACAGCCCCAGCATTTT.